This TCR beta chain was obtained from a study of human T cells and chemical hapten exposure. CDR1 is SGHRS, CDR2 YFSETQ, per germline. V was pared by 4 bases and J by 6 bases, with 7 bases of the junction left unmatched. This CDR3 comprises 15 residues. Study observations and caveats: Against controls, expanded TCRs gave rise to significantly more large CDR3 similarity clusters.

In this sample, this clonotype turned up a few times. Its antigen is not identified. Time point specified: patch test 2, 6 weeks after DPC sensitization. Documented treatment: therapeutic diphenylcyclopropenone sensitization with weekly scalp DPC. The library tagged individual cDNA molecules with unique molecular identifiers. TCRdb used MiXCR to reprocess the RACE reads, holding one entry per CDR3 protein. The table shows around 130,000 distinct CDR3 sequences, with 12% occurring only once. The receptor was derived from a woman in her fifties or sixties with alopecia areata. Some clones in this sample may be carry-over from other donors' samples. This sample comprised whole blood, obtained in connection with sensitization to the hapten diphenylcyclopropenone (DPC). This chain links TRBV5-1 with TRBJ1-6, with TRBD1 identical over 7 bases. The CDR3, as DNA: TGCGCCAGCAGCATGGGACAGTCGTCTAATTCACCCCTCCACTTT. Amino acid sequence: CASSMGQSSNSPLHF.